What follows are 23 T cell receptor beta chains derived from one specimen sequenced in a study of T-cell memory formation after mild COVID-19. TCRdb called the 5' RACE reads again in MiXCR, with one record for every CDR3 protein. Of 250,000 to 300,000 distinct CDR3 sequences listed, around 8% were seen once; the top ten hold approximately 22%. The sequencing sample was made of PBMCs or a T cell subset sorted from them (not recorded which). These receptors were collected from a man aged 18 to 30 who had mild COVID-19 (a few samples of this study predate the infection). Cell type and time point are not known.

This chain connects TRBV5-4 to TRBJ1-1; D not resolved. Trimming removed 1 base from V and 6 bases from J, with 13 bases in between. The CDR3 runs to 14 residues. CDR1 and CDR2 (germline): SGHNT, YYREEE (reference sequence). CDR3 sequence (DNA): TGTGCCAGCAGCTTGTCTGGGGTCGCCCCTGAAGCTTTCTTT. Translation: CASSLSGVAPEAFF.

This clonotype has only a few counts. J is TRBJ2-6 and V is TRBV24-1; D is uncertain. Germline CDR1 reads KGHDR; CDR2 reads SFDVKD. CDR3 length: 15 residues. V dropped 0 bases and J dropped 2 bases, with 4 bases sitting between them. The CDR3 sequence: CATSDLGAGANVLTF. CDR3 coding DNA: TGTGCCACCAGTGATTTGGGAGCTGGGGCCAACGTCCTGACTTTC.

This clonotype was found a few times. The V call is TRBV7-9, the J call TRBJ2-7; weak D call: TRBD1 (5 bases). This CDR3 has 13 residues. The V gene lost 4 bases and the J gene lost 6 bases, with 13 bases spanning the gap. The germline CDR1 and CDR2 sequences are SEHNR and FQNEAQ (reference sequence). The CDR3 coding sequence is TGTGCCAGCAGCTACAGGAGCCGTATCGAGCAGTACTTC. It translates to CASSYRSRIEQYF.

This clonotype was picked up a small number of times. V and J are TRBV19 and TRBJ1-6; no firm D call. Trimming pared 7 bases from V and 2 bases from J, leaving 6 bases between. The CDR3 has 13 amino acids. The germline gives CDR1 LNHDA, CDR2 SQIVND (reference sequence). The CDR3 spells CASNRAYNSPLHF. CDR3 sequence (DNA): TGTGCCAGTAACCGAGCCTATAATTCACCCCTCCACTTT.

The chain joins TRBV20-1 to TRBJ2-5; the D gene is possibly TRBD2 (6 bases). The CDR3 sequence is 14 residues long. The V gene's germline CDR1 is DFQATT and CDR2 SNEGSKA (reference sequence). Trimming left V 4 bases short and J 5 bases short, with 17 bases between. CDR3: CSAIVRRGGETQYF. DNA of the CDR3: TGCAGTGCTATCGTAAGGAGGGGCGGGGAGACCCAGTACTTC.

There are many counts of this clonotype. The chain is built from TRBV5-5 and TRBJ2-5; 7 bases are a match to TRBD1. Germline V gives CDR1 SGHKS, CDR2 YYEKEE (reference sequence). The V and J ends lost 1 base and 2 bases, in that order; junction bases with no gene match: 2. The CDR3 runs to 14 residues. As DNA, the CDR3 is TGTGCCAGCAGCTTGATGGGACAGCAAGAGACCCAGTACTTC. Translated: CASSLMGQQETQYF.

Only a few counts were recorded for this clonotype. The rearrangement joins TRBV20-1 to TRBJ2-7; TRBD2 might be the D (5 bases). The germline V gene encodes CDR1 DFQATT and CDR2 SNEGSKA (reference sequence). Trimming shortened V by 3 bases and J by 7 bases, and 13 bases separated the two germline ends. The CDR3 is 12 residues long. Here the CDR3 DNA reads TGCAGTGCTAGGGGAGTTAAGGGTGAGCAGTACGTC. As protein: CSARGVKGEQYV.

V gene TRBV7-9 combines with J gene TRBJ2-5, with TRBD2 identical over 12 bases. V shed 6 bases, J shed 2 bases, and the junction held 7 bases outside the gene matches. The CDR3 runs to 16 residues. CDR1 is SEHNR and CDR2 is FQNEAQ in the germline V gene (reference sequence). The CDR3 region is CASSPAGLAGQETQYF. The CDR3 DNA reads TGTGCCAGCAGTCCAGCCGGACTAGCGGGACAAGAGACCCAGTACTTC.

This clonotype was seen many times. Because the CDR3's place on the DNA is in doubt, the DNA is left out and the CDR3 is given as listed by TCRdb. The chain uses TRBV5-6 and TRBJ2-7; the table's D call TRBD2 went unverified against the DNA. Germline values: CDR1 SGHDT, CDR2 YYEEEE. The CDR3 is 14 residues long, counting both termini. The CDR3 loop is CASSWAKGTSPRYF.

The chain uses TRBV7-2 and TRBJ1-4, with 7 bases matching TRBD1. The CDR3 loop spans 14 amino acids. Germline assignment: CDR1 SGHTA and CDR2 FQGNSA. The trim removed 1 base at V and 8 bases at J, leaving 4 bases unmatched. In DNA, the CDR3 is TGTGCCAGCAGCTTAGGGCAGGGGGAGGAAAAACTGTTTTTT. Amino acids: CASSLGQGEEKLFF. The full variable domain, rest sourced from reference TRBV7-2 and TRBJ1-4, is GAGVSQSPSNKVTEKGKDVELRCDPISGHTALYWYRQSLGQGLEFLIYFQGNSAPDKSGLPSDRFSAERTGGSVSTLTIQRTQQEDSAVYLCASSLGQGEEKLFFGSGTQLSVL.

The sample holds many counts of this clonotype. The CDR3 spells CASGPGWADTQYF. CDR3 DNA sequence: TGCGCCAGCGGACCCGGGTGGGCAGATACGCAGTATTTT. The V call is TRBV10-1, the J call TRBJ2-3; no clear D gene. This CDR3 has 13 residues. CDR1 is WNHNN and CDR2 is SYGVQD in the germline V gene (reference sequence). Trimming took off 8 bases at V and 4 bases at J, with 13 bases between the two ends.

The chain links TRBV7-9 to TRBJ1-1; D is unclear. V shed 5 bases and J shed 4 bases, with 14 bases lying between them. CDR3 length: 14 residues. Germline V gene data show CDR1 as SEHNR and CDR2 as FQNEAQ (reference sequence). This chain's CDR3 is CASSQSLSVTEAFF. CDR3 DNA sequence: TGTGCCAGCAGCCAGTCCTTATCGGTCACTGAAGCTTTCTTT.

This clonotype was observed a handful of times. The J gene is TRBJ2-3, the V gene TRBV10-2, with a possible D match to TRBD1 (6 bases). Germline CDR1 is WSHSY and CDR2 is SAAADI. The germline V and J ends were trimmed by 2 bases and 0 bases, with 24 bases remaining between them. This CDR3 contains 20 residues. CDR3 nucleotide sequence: TGCGCCAGCAGTGAGGGATGGGGACACCGAACTCAAACTAGCACAGATACGCAGTATTTT. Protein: CASSEGWGHRTQTSTDTQYF.

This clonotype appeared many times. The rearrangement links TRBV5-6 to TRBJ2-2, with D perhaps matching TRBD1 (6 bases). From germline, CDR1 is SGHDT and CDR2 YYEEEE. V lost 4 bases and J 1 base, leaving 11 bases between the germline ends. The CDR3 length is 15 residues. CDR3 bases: TGTGCCAGCAGCCCGGACAGTCGGAACACCGGGGAGCTGTTTTTT. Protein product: CASSPDSRNTGELFF. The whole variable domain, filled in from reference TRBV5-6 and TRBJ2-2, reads DAGVTQSPTHLIKTRGQQVTLRCSPKSGHDTVSWYQQALGQGPQFIFQYYEEEERQRGNFPDRFSGHQFPNYSSELNVNALLLGDSALYLCASSPDSRNTGELFFGEGSRLTVL.

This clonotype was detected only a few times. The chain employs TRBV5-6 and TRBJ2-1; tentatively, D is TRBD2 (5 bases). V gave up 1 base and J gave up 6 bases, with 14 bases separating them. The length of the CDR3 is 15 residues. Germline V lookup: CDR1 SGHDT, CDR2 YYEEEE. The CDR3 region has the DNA TGTGCCAGCAGCTTGAAGCCAGCGGAGGTCAATGAGCAGTTCTTC. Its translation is CASSLKPAEVNEQFF.

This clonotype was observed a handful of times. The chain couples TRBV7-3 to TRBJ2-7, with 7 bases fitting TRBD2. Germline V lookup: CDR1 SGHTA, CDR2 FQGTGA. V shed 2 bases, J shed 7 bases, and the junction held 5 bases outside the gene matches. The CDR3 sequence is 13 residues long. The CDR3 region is CASSLERGGEQYF. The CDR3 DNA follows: TGTGCCAGCAGCTTAGAGCGGGGCGGGGAGCAGTACTTC.

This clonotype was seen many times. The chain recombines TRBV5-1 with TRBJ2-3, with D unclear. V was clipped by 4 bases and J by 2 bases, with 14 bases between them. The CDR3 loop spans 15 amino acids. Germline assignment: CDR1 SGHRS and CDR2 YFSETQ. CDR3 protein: CASSPAPFNTDTQYF. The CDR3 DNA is TGCGCCAGCAGCCCGGCCCCCTTCAACACAGATACGCAGTATTTT.

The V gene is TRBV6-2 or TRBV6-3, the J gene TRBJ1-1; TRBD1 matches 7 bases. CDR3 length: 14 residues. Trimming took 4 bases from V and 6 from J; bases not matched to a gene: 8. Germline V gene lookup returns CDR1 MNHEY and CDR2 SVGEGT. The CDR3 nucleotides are TGTGCCAGCAGTTTCACCGGGACAGTGTCTGAAGCTTTCTTT. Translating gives CASSFTGTVSEAFF.

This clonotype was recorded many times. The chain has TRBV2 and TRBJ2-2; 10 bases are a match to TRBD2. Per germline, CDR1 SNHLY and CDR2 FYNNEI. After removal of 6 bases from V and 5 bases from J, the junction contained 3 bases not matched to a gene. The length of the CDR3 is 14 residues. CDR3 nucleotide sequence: TGTGCCAGCAGCATACTAGCGGGGACCGGGGAGCTGTTTTTT. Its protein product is CASSILAGTGELFF.

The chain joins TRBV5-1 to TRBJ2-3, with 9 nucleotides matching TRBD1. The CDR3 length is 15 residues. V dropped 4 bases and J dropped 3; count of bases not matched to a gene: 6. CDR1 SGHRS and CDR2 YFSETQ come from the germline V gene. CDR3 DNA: TGCGCCAGCAGCACTGACAGGGGGGCTACAGATACGCAGTATTTT. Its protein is CASSTDRGATDTQYF.

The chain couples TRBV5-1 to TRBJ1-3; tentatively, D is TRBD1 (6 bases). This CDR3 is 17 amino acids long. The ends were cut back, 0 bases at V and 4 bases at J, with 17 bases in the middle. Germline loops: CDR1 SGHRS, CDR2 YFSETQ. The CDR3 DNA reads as TGCGCCAGCAGCTTGGTCGTCCGGGGGGCGCAAGGAAACACCATATATTTT. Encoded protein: CASSLVVRGAQGNTIYF.

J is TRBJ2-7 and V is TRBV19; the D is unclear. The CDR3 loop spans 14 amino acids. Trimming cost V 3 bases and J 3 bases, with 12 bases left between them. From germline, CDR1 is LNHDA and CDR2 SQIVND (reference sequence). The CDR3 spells CASSIGSQLYEQYF. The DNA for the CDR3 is TGTGCCAGTAGTATTGGGTCACAGCTCTACGAGCAGTACTTC.

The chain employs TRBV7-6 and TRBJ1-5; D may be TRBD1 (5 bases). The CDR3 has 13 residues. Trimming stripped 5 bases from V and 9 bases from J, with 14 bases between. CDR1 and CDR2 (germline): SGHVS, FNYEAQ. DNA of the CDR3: TGTGCCAGCAGCCCCTTCCAGGGTTGGCCCCAGCATTTT. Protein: CASSPFQGWPQHF.